The clone carrying this T cell receptor beta chain was seen a single time. The CDR3 is 14 residues long. V shed 3 bases and J shed 5 bases, with 10 bases lying between them. CDR1 is LGHNA, CDR2 YNFKEQ, per germline. The sample belongs to a study of T cell responses to AZD1222 COVID-19 vaccine. Measured with immunoSEQ multiplex PCR; TCRdb has only the in-frame clones, and not every one. Among about 260,000 clones, approximately 93% were seen once, and the ten largest hold 0.55%. V usage is TRBV4-2 and J usage is TRBJ2-2; D call uncertain. The sequence came from an adult in good health. The material was peripheral blood, obtained on day 0 of AZD1222 vaccination. CDR3 DNA: TGTGCCAGCAGCCACTCGGAGAGGACCGGGGAGCTGTTTTTT. It yields the protein CASSHSERTGELFF.